This TCR beta chain was sequenced in a study of shared clonotypes between healthy human individuals. General observations from the study: Clonotype sharing levels among donors were expected to vary with sequencing depth.

Comment on this clone: Its antigen is currently unknown.

Profiled with immunoSEQ multiplex PCR; TCRdb holds only in-frame clones, not every one. The sample includes over 850,000 clones, approximately 78% of them seen just once. Germline V CDR1 and CDR2: SNHLY, FYNNEI. The CDR3 runs 15 residues. With 8 bases clipped from V and 6 bases from J, the junction kept 11 bases outside the gene matches. V and J are TRBV2 and TRBJ1-5, with TRBD1 matching 9 bases. The sequencing sample was made of memory CD4+ T cells from PBMCs. As to subset: CD45RA-negative fraction. The sequence was obtained from a young man in good health. Some clones in this sample may be carry-over from other donors' samples. In nucleotides, the CDR3 is TGTGCCAGCGAGTCGGGGAACAGGGGGCCTCAGCCCCAGCATTTT. Residues: CASESGNRGPQPQHF. Variable domain in full (rest from reference TRBV2 and TRBJ1-5): EPEVTQTPSHQVTQMGQEVILRCVPISNHLYFYWYRQILGQKVEFLVSFYNNEISEKSEIFDDQFSVERPDGSNFTLKIRSTKLEDSAMYFCASESGNRGPQPQHFGDGTRLSIL.